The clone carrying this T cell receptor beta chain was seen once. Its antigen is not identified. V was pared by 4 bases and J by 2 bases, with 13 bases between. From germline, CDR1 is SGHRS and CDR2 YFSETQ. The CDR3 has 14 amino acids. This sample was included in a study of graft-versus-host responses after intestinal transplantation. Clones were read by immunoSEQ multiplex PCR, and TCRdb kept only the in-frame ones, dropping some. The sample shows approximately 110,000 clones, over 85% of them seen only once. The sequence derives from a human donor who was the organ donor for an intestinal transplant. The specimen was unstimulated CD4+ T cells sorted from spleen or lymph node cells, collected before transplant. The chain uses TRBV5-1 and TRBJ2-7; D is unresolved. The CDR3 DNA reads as TGCGCCAGCAGCCCAGGAACCCTTACCTACGAGCAGTACTTC. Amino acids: CASSPGTLTYEQYF.